These T cell receptor beta chains were read from a single sample in a study of T cell responses to AZD1222 COVID-19 vaccine. The table came from immunoSEQ multiplex PCR; TCRdb's copy has only in-frame clones and leaves some out. In the table there are 90,000 to 150,000 clones, roughly 84% of which are singletons. This specimen consisted of peripheral blood, obtained 28 days after the second AZD1222 dose. The receptors stem from an adult who received the AZD1222 COVID-19 vaccine. CDR3s include the opening cysteine and the closing phenylalanine or tryptophan. Each record gives: CDR3 protein, clone size, V gene, CDR3 length. Clone size is given for some rows only: seen once, a few or many times, or a class if the clone is expanded.

CDR3 protein: CASTDTGTEYNEQFF
clone size: NA
V gene: TRBV5-6
CDR3 length: 15

CDR3 protein: CASSYSTGGAYEQYF
clone size: NA
V gene: TRBV6-5
CDR3 length: 15

CDR3 protein: CASSQGYGPRGEQYF
clone size: NA
V gene: TRBV3-1/TRBV3-2
CDR3 length: 15

CDR3 protein: CAISRQGASTDTQYF
clone size: NA
V gene: TRBV10-3
CDR3 length: 15

CDR3 protein: CASSLEVSYNSPLHF
clone size: once
V gene: TRBV11-2
CDR3 length: 15

CDR3 protein: CASSLVFMNTEAFF
clone size: NA
V gene: TRBV7-2
CDR3 length: 14

CDR3 protein: CSVEDRGPGELFF
clone size: NA
V gene: TRBV29-1
CDR3 length: 13

CDR3 protein: CASSYYQGRTEAFF
clone size: NA
V gene: TRBV6-5
CDR3 length: 14

CDR3 protein: CASSIFGEGQPQHF
clone size: NA
V gene: TRBV19
CDR3 length: 14

CDR3 protein: CASSSGGGANTGELFF
clone size: NA
V gene: TRBV27
CDR3 length: 16

CDR3 protein: CASSLGTGGGETQYF
clone size: NA
V gene: TRBV11-3
CDR3 length: 15

CDR3 protein: CASSLRSGEAFF
clone size: NA
V gene: TRBV7-2
CDR3 length: 12

CDR3 protein: CASSLGAGGRAGELFF
clone size: NA
V gene: TRBV7-7
CDR3 length: 16

CDR3 protein: CASTEGSYEQYF
clone size: few
V gene: TRBV6-6
CDR3 length: 12

CDR3 protein: CASSLGLAGITEQFF
clone size: NA
V gene: TRBV5-1
CDR3 length: 15

CDR3 protein: CSASPFGQGTGELFF
clone size: NA
V gene: TRBV20-1
CDR3 length: 15

CDR3 protein: CASSLKGSNEQYF
clone size: many
V gene: TRBV7-8
CDR3 length: 13

CDR3 protein: CATSDLRDSDEQYF
clone size: NA
V gene: TRBV24-1
CDR3 length: 14

CDR3 protein: CASSLVGQSFYEQYF
clone size: once
V gene: TRBV7-2
CDR3 length: 15

CDR3 protein: CASSEGVNYGYTF
clone size: NA
V gene: TRBV6-1
CDR3 length: 13

CDR3 protein: CASSWASNGYTF
clone size: NA
V gene: TRBV19
CDR3 length: 12

CDR3 protein: CASSWGAGYYNEQFF
clone size: NA
V gene: TRBV27
CDR3 length: 15

CDR3 protein: CASSLGTGNEKLFF
clone size: NA
V gene: TRBV5-8
CDR3 length: 14

CDR3 protein: CASSLALGFQDYGYTF
clone size: NA
V gene: TRBV5-1
CDR3 length: 16

CDR3 protein: CASSLDGRKETQYF
clone size: NA
V gene: TRBV5-4
CDR3 length: 14

CDR3 protein: CASSLRRQGEQYF
clone size: NA
V gene: TRBV7-2
CDR3 length: 13

CDR3 protein: CASRASSSYEQYF
clone size: once
V gene: TRBV5-1
CDR3 length: 13

CDR3 protein: CASSQGDFPYPGYEQYF
clone size: NA
V gene: TRBV14
CDR3 length: 17

CDR3 protein: CASSPDTTGTEAFF
clone size: NA
V gene: TRBV7-3
CDR3 length: 14

CDR3 protein: CASSSGDDYGYTF
clone size: once
V gene: TRBV5-1
CDR3 length: 13

CDR3 protein: CASSPRNPGYNEQFF
clone size: once
V gene: TRBV7-3
CDR3 length: 15

CDR3 protein: CASRSRQGLNSPLHF
clone size: NA
V gene: TRBV7-9
CDR3 length: 15

CDR3 protein: CASSSFYGGGPQETQYF
clone size: NA
V gene: TRBV5-6
CDR3 length: 17

CDR3 protein: CASSLSTGPYEQYF
clone size: NA
V gene: TRBV7-8
CDR3 length: 14

CDR3 protein: CASSQDRVWGRGTGNTIYF
clone size: NA
V gene: TRBV4-1
CDR3 length: 19

CDR3 protein: CASSQLRGKRNTEAFF
clone size: NA
V gene: TRBV3-1/TRBV3-2
CDR3 length: 16

CDR3 protein: CASSLTSGRDTQYF
clone size: NA
V gene: TRBV7-3
CDR3 length: 14

CDR3 protein: CASSKDTEAFF
clone size: NA
V gene: TRBV21-1
CDR3 length: 11

CDR3 protein: CASSEDRRQGVWEQYF
clone size: NA
V gene: TRBV2
CDR3 length: 16

CDR3 protein: CASSNEGGSYEQYF
clone size: NA
V gene: TRBV5-1
CDR3 length: 14

CDR3 protein: CASSDRSFNEQFF
clone size: NA
V gene: TRBV6-2/TRBV6-3
CDR3 length: 13

CDR3 protein: CASSPLNSRAGELFF
clone size: NA
V gene: TRBV18
CDR3 length: 15

CDR3 protein: CASSPSTNTEAFF
clone size: NA
V gene: TRBV14
CDR3 length: 13

CDR3 protein: CASSPGLSTGKNSPLHF
clone size: NA
V gene: TRBV18
CDR3 length: 17

CDR3 protein: CASSLFSVASEAFF
clone size: NA
V gene: TRBV7-9
CDR3 length: 14

CDR3 protein: CASSLGQIDNEQFF
clone size: once
V gene: TRBV7-2
CDR3 length: 14

CDR3 protein: CAWSLGRGSDTIYF
clone size: few
V gene: TRBV30
CDR3 length: 14

CDR3 protein: CASSIRTSGGNEQFF
clone size: NA
V gene: TRBV19
CDR3 length: 15

CDR3 protein: CAHRREVSYNEQFF
clone size: NA
V gene: TRBV27
CDR3 length: 14

CDR3 protein: CASSVLSPGLWTYEQYF
clone size: NA
V gene: TRBV3-1/TRBV3-2
CDR3 length: 17

CDR3 protein: CASSQDQGLYNEQFF
clone size: NA
V gene: TRBV4-3
CDR3 length: 15

CDR3 protein: CASSKDRGPGQPQHF
clone size: NA
V gene: TRBV19
CDR3 length: 15